This record concerns one T cell receptor beta chain sequence. Germline lookup yields CDR1 SEHNR and CDR2 FQNEAQ (reference sequence). Trimming took 1 base from V and 6 from J, leaving 9 bases between them. This CDR3 comprises 14 residues. In the PCR, 60 Vbeta and 13 Jbeta primers were used. Only in-frame clones appear in the TCRdb table, and some are missing; sequencing was by immunoSEQ multiplex PCR. In the table there are some 150,000 clones, about 77% of which are singletons. This entry belongs to a study of cytomegalovirus exposure and HLA in healthy donors. Study details: Samples from HLA-typed donors yielded around 85 million unique TCRs in an early data release.

This clonotype was obtained from a woman aged 40 to 49 in good health and CMV-seronegative. The sample taken for sequencing was PBMCs. The rearrangement joins TRBV7-9 to TRBJ2-2; D gene unclear. The DNA of the CDR3 is TGTGCCAGCAGCTTAGATCCTTTAGCCGGGGAGCTGTTTTTT. Translating it yields CASSLDPLAGELFF.